Presented here are 15 T cell receptor beta chains from one specimen sequenced in a study of blood T cell repertoires in COVID-19. Assay: immunoSEQ multiplex PCR; the TCRdb copy retains only in-frame clones and omits some. The repertoire holds roughly 360,000 clones, with roughly four fifths as singletons. Specimen: PBMCs or T cells enriched from blood (not recorded which). Source of these receptors: a woman aged 45 to 65 who had recovered from COVID-19.

This chain links TRBV11-3 with TRBJ2-7; D is possibly TRBD1 (5 bases). V was cut by 5 bases and J by 3 bases, with 14 bases left in between. This CDR3 has 14 residues. The germline V gene has CDR1 SGHNT and CDR2 YENEEA. CDR3 sequence (DNA): TGTGCCAGCAGCCAGGGATTAAAAAACTACGAGCAGTACTTC. This sequence encodes CASSQGLKNYEQYF.

The gene calls are TRBV7-2 and TRBJ1-2; D is undetermined. Germline lookup yields CDR1 SGHTA and CDR2 FQGNSA. The CDR3 consists of 13 residues. The V gene lost 1 base and the J gene lost 13 bases, with 16 bases spanning the gap. The CDR3 region is CASSLGEARGPTF. CDR3 coding DNA: TGTGCCAGCAGCTTAGGTGAGGCCCGGGGTCCCACCTTC. Drawing the rest from reference TRBV7-2 and TRBJ1-2, the complete variable domain is GAGVSQSPSNKVTEKGKDVELRCDPISGHTALYWYRQSLGQGLEFLIYFQGNSAPDKSGLPSDRFSAERTGGSVSTLTIQRTQQEDSAVYLCASSLGEARGPTFGSGTRLTVV.

V gene TRBV21-1 combines with J gene TRBJ1-1; TRBD1, the table's D call, lacks a check against the DNA. TRBV21-1 is noted as a pseudogene. The CDR3 contains 15 residues. CDR3: CASSKADRMNTEAFF. CDR3 bases: TGTGCCAGCAGCAAAGCGGACAGGATGAACACTGAAGCTTTCTTT.

This chain uses TRBV6-5 with TRBJ1-1, with D tentatively TRBD1 (6 bases). CDR1 and CDR2 (germline): MNHEY, SVGAGI. This CDR3 spans 15 amino acids. V was cut by 5 bases and J by 1 base, with 14 bases left in between. CDR3 nucleotides: TGTGCCAGCAGTCACCCTATGACAGGGAACACTGAAGCTTTCTTT. It encodes CASSHPMTGNTEAFF.

This rearrangement joins TRBV29-1 to TRBJ2-7, with D possibly matching TRBD2 (5 bases). This CDR3 has 12 amino acids. V was trimmed by 4 bases and J by 4 bases, leaving 11 bases between them. From germline, CDR1 is SQVTM and CDR2 ANQGSEA. For the CDR3, the DNA is TGCAGCGTTGCTAGCCCCCAGTACGAGCAGTACTTC. Residues: CSVASPQYEQYF.

The CDR3 here is CASSIGAGGYGYTF. The CDR3 DNA reads as TGTGCCAGTAGTATCGGAGCGGGAGGCTATGGCTACACCTTC. The gene calls are TRBV19 and TRBJ1-2; D is ambiguous. Trimming took off 3 bases at V and 4 bases at J, with 12 bases between the two ends. In germline, CDR1 is LNHDA, CDR2 SQIVND (reference sequence). The CDR3 spans 14 residues. The entire variable domain, with the rest obtained from reference TRBV19 and TRBJ1-2, is as follows: DGGITQSPKYLFRKEGQNVTLSCEQNLNHDAMYWYRQDPGQGLRLIYYSQIVNDFQKGDIAEGYSVSREKKESFPLTVTSAQKNPTAFYLCASSIGAGGYGYTFGSGTRLTVV.

V gene TRBV18 combines with J gene TRBJ1-1, with TRBD1 matching 10 bases. This CDR3 has 15 residues. V trimming: 6 bases; J trimming: 3 bases; junction bases outside the gene matches: 7. Germline V gives CDR1 KGHSH, CDR2 LQKENI. CDR3 DNA: TGTGCCAGCTCCGGGACAGGGGAGAGGGACACTGAAGCTTTCTTT. It yields the protein CASSGTGERDTEAFF.

This chain connects TRBV11-1 to TRBJ2-7; TRBD2 agrees at 8 bases. Germline trimming cut 1 base from V and 5 bases from J; bases unmatched to any gene: 4. In germline, CDR1 is SGHAT, CDR2 FQDESV (reference sequence). CDR3 length: 14 amino acids. The CDR3 bases are TGTGCCAGCAGCTTAGGAGCGGGAGTTAACGAGCAGTACTTC. Translated, it gives CASSLGAGVNEQYF.

The V call is TRBV11-3, the J call TRBJ1-6; 10 positions agree with TRBD1. The CDR3 extends over 14 amino acids. The V segment lost 5 bases and the J segment 7 bases; nucleotides outside the gene matches: 2. CDR1 and CDR2 from the germline V gene are SGHNT and YENEEA. CDR3 in DNA: TGTGCCAGCAGCCGGGACAGGGGAAATTCACCCCTCCACTTT. This sequence encodes CASSRDRGNSPLHF.

As regards this clone: Other DNA sequences in this specimen translate into the identical CDR3. Here the CDR3 reads CASSVGTGHYGYTF. The CDR3 nucleotides are TGTGCCAGCAGCGTCGGGACAGGGCACTATGGCTACACCTTC. The gene calls are TRBV9 and TRBJ1-2; the match to TRBD1 covers 9 bases. Germline loops: CDR1 SGDLS, CDR2 YYNGEE. V lost 2 bases to trimming and J lost 3 bases; unmatched junction nucleotides: 2. CDR3 length equals 14 residues.

This clone was observed a handful of times. V gene TRBV18 combines with J gene TRBJ1-4; TRBD1 is a possible D gene (6 bases). CDR3 length: 14 residues. Deletions cut 2 bases from V and 6 bases from J, with 10 bases between. Germline CDR1 and CDR2: KGHSH and LQKENI. DNA for the CDR3: TGTGCCAGCTCACCAATGGACAGAGATGAAAAACTGTTTTTT. Encoded protein: CASSPMDRDEKLFF.

This clone is a singleton in its sample. This chain uses TRBV12-3 or TRBV12-4 with TRBJ2-1; the D gene is possibly TRBD2 (6 bases). This CDR3 spans 11 amino acids. V was pared by 7 bases and J by 9 bases, with 10 bases between. As DNA, the CDR3 is TGTGCCAGCACCCCGGGAGCTGAGCAGTTCTTC. Translation gives CASTPGAEQFF.

A few counts support this clone. The chain has TRBV6-6 and TRBJ1-5; D gene uncertain. Germline V gives CDR1 MNHNY, CDR2 SVGAGI (reference sequence). V was trimmed by 6 bases and J by 2 bases, leaving 14 bases between them. There are 15 residues in the CDR3. The CDR3 region has the DNA TGTGCCAGCAGGGCCTTGACTAATCGCAATCAGCCCCAGCATTTT. Protein: CASRALTNRNQPQHF.

The chain carries TRBV14 and TRBJ1-3, with D possibly TRBD1 on 6 matching bases. The germline V gene has CDR1 SGHDN and CDR2 FVKESK. The CDR3 loop spans 18 amino acids. V gave up 1 base and J gave up 0 bases, with 16 bases separating them. This CDR3 is CASSQGGQRLISGNTIYF. The DNA of the CDR3 is TGTGCCAGCAGCCAAGGGGGACAACGCCTGATCTCTGGAAACACCATATATTTT.

This chain links TRBV29-1 with TRBJ2-1, with a tentative D call TRBD1 (5 bases). V was shortened by 6 bases and J by 2 bases, with 8 bases between the two germline ends. The CDR3 length is 12 residues. Germline assignment: CDR1 SQVTM and CDR2 ANQGSEA. As DNA, the CDR3 is TGCAGCGTGAAGGACACCTACAATGAGCAGTTCTTC. The encoded protein is CSVKDTYNEQFF.